The 21 T cell receptor beta chains presented below share a single source sample, sequenced in a study of graft-versus-host responses after intestinal transplantation. Data came from immunoSEQ multiplex PCR; TCRdb stores just in-frame clones and leaves some out. The table shows about 71,000 clones, with about 90% occurring only once. The antigens these receptors bind are not known. The sample here was unstimulated CD8+ T cells sorted from spleen or lymph node cells, taken before intestinal transplant. Source of these receptors: a human donor who received an intestinal transplant.

The V gene is TRBV5-8, the J gene TRBJ1-5; the D gene is possibly TRBD1 (5 bases). Germline CDR1 and CDR2: SGHTS and YDEGEE. The CDR3 consists of 12 residues. V shed 0 bases and J shed 7 bases, with 5 bases lying between them. CDR3 protein: CASSLEGQPQHF. The CDR3 DNA follows: TGTGCCAGCAGCTTGGAGGGGCAGCCCCAGCATTTT.

The chain uses TRBV7-8 and TRBJ1-4; D gene uncertain. Trimming removed 0 bases from V and 6 bases from J, with 11 bases in between. Per germline, CDR1 SGHVS and CDR2 FQNEAQ. The CDR3 is 15 amino acids. The CDR3 loop reads CASSLAGGPHEKLFF. CDR3 sequence (DNA): TGTGCCAGCAGCTTAGCGGGAGGACCCCATGAAAAACTGTTTTTT.

This clone was seen only a few times. J is TRBJ1-1 and V is TRBV13; a weak D match, TRBD1 (6 bases). The CDR3 covers 15 residues. Trimming shortened V by 7 bases and J by 1 base, and 16 bases separated the two germline ends. CDR1 and CDR2 (germline): PRHDT, FYEKMQ (reference sequence). The chain's CDR3 is CASTPGIQGNTEAFF. The CDR3 DNA is TGTGCCAGCACCCCGGGAATACAGGGGAACACTGAAGCTTTCTTT.

This sequence joins TRBV5-1 and TRBJ1-6; TRBD1 matches 7 bases. The V gene end was trimmed by 4 bases and the J gene end by 0 bases; junction bases not matched to a gene: 4. Germline CDR1 is SGHRS and CDR2 is YFSETQ. The length of the CDR3 is 16 residues. Here the CDR3 reads CASSRRGSSYNSPLHF. CDR3 in DNA: TGCGCCAGCAGCCGCAGGGGGAGCTCCTATAATTCACCCCTCCACTTT.

The genes are TRBV9 and TRBJ2-7, with 8 bases matching TRBD2. In germline, CDR1 is SGDLS, CDR2 YYNGEE. The CDR3 loop spans 15 amino acids. The V gene end was trimmed by 5 bases and the J gene end by 0 bases; junction bases not matched to a gene: 7. In nucleotides, the CDR3 is TGTGCCAGCAGTCCCGGGGGGGCCAGCTCCTACGAGCAGTACTTC. This translates into CASSPGGASSYEQYF.

The chain uses TRBV5-1 and TRBJ1-2, with D perhaps TRBD1 (5 bases). From germline, CDR1 is SGHRS and CDR2 YFSETQ. The CDR3 spans 14 residues. The V gene lost 1 base and the J gene lost 7 bases, with 14 bases spanning the gap. CDR3: CASSLLPSRGGYTF. The CDR3 DNA sequence: TGCGCCAGCAGCTTGTTACCCTCAAGGGGTGGCTACACCTTC.

This clone was seen only once. The chain carries TRBV5-5 and TRBJ1-5, with D tentatively TRBD1 (6 bases). The CDR3 is 15 residues long. The V end lost 4 bases, the J end lost 0 bases, and 11 bases lay between the germline ends. Per germline, CDR1 SGHKS and CDR2 YYEKEE (reference sequence). The CDR3 sequence: CASSTTGNSNQPQHF. The CDR3 nucleotides read TGTGCCAGCAGCACCACAGGGAATAGCAATCAGCCCCAGCATTTT.

As to this clone: An end of the junction does not agree with germline; a read error may underlie this. The chain carries TRBV2 and TRBJ2-5, with 11 bases fitting TRBD2. The CDR3 is made up of 14 amino acids. Germline-derived CDR1 and CDR2 are SNHLY and FYNNEI. The CDR3 region has the DNA TGTGCCAGCAATGAACTAGCGGGGGAAGAGACCCAGTACTTC. Residues: CASNELAGEETQYF.

The V and J genes are TRBV7-3 and TRBJ2-3; maybe TRBD2 (5 bases). This CDR3 contains 13 residues. CDR1 SGHTA and CDR2 FQGTGA come from the germline V gene. The V and J ends lost 5 bases and 3 bases respectively, with 9 bases between them. DNA of the CDR3: TGTGCCAGCAGCCACGGGAAGACAGATACGCAGTATTTT. Encoded protein: CASSHGKTDTQYF.

J is TRBJ1-2 and V is TRBV7-8; D not resolved. V lost 4 bases to trimming and J lost 8 bases, with 14 bases between them. This CDR3 spans 13 amino acids. Germline V gene lookup returns CDR1 SGHVS and CDR2 FQNEAQ. The CDR3 DNA reads as TGTGCCAGCAGCTGGAGCGGTATTGACGGCTACACCTTC. It codes for CASSWSGIDGYTF. Combining the CDR3 with reference TRBV7-8 and TRBJ1-2 gives the whole variable domain GAGVSQSPRYKVAKRGQDVALRCDPISGHVSLFWYQQALGQGPEFLTYFQNEAQLDKSGLPSDRFFAERPEGSVSTLKIQRTQQEDSAVYLCASSWSGIDGYTFGSGTRLTVV.

V is TRBV5-6 and J is TRBJ2-5, with a weak D call TRBD2 (5 bases). CDR1 is SGHDT and CDR2 is YYEEEE in the germline V gene. The V and J ends lost 5 bases and 3 bases respectively, with 14 bases between them. The CDR3 spans 14 residues. This chain's CDR3 is CASRGEDWEETQYF. The DNA for the CDR3 is TGTGCCAGCAGGGGAGAGGACTGGGAAGAGACCCAGTACTTC.

The chain combines TRBV6-5 with TRBJ1-2, with D possibly matching TRBD1 (5 bases). Germline loops: CDR1 MNHEY, CDR2 SVGAGI. With 4 bases removed from V and 4 bases from J, the gap between germline ends came to 10 bases. The CDR3 contains 13 residues. CDR3 DNA sequence: TGTGCCAGCAGTTCCGGGGGATCCTATGGCTACACCTTC. It specifies CASSSGGSYGYTF.

This clone was detected once. The chain links TRBV2 to TRBJ1-1, with D possibly being TRBD1 (5 bases). The CDR3 spans 14 residues. Germline CDR1 is SNHLY and CDR2 is FYNNEI. Deletions cut 3 bases from V and 2 bases from J, with 10 bases between. CDR3 residues: CASSDPTENTEAFF. CDR3 bases: TGTGCCAGCAGTGACCCGACAGAAAACACTGAAGCTTTCTTT. Full variable domain (rest looked up from reference TRBV2 and TRBJ1-1): EPEVTQTPSHQVTQMGQEVILRCVPISNHLYFYWYRQILGQKVEFLVSFYNNEISEKSEIFDDQFSVERPDGSNFTLKIRSTKLEDSAMYFCASSDPTENTEAFFGQGTRLTVV.

V and J are TRBV29-1 and TRBJ2-2, with D unresolved. CDR1 SQVTM and CDR2 ANQGSEA come from the germline V gene. Trimming removed 0 bases from V and 3 bases from J, with 5 bases in between. The CDR3 is made up of 13 amino acids. As DNA, the CDR3 is TGCAGCGTTGAAGACTTCGACACCGGGGAGCTGTTTTTT. This translates into CSVEDFDTGELFF.

The chain recombines TRBV7-9 with TRBJ2-1; perhaps TRBD2 as D (5 bases). The CDR3 loop spans 18 amino acids. The germline CDR1 and CDR2 sequences are SEHNR and FQNEAQ (reference sequence). Trimming took 5 bases from V and 0 from J, leaving 20 bases between them. CDR3 in DNA: TGTGCCAGCAGCCCAGACGAGGTGTATGGGAGCTCCTACAATGAGCAGTTCTTC. Residues: CASSPDEVYGSSYNEQFF.

This chain joins TRBV29-1 and TRBJ2-7; TRBD1 might be the D (6 bases). The germline V gene encodes CDR1 SQVTM and CDR2 ANQGSEA. Trimming stripped 6 bases from V and 3 bases from J, with 12 bases between. CDR3 length: 12 amino acids. The CDR3 nucleotides read TGCAGCGTCTCAGGGGACGTCTACGAGCAGTACTTC. Protein sequence: CSVSGDVYEQYF.

The V and J genes are TRBV6-1 and TRBJ2-5, with D possibly TRBD2 on 5 matching bases. Germline CDR1 and CDR2: MNHNS and SASEGT. The ends were cut back, 3 bases at V and 0 bases at J, with 8 bases in the middle. The CDR3 sequence is 14 residues long. In DNA, the CDR3 is TGTGCCAGCAGTGACCTTAGCGACCAAGAGACCCAGTACTTC. This gives the protein CASSDLSDQETQYF.

The sample holds one count of this clone. The same CDR3 is also encoded by other DNA sequences in this sample. The chain combines TRBV10-1 with TRBJ1-1; D is unresolved. The germline V gene has CDR1 WNHNN and CDR2 SYGVQD (reference sequence). Trimming cost V 0 bases and J 4 bases, with 9 bases left between them. The CDR3 consists of 14 residues. The CDR3: CASSESRGGTEAFF. The CDR3 nucleotides read TGCGCCAGCAGTGAGTCACGGGGTGGCACTGAAGCTTTCTTT.

This chain uses TRBV20-1 with TRBJ1-1; D might be TRBD1 (6 bases). V dropped 4 bases and J dropped 5 bases, with 8 bases sitting between them. The CDR3 totals 11 residues. Germline values: CDR1 DFQATT, CDR2 SNEGSKA (reference sequence). The chain's CDR3 is CSAKRGTEAFF. The CDR3 bases are TGCAGTGCTAAAAGGGGGACTGAAGCTTTCTTT.

The V and J genes are TRBV7-3 and TRBJ2-2; 12 nucleotides match TRBD2. The CDR3 contains 18 residues. V lost 6 bases, J lost 1 base, and 9 bases stayed unmatched. Germline assignment: CDR1 SGHTA and CDR2 FQGTGA. In DNA form, the CDR3 reads TGTGCCAGCAGGCACGGACTAGCGGGGTTCGAGAACACCGGGGAGCTGTTTTTT. Residues: CASRHGLAGFENTGELFF.

V gene TRBV10-2 combines with J gene TRBJ2-5; TRBD2 matches 15 bases. V dropped 11 bases and J dropped 3; count of bases not matched to a gene: 4. Germline V gene sequence: CDR1 WSHSY, CDR2 SAAADI. This CDR3 has 14 residues. The CDR3 DNA is TGCGCCGGCGGGACTAGCGGGGGGAAAGAGACCCAGTACTTC. Translated, it gives CAGGTSGGKETQYF.